This section outlines one T cell receptor (beta chain) sequence together with its context. The sample comes from a study of blood T cell repertoires in COVID-19. Overall study context: The United States, Italy and Spain provided the acute and convalescent COVID-19 samples. PBMCs, B-cell-depleted T cells, or T cells were the source of the cDNA or gDNA that made up the material.

This CDR3 comprises 20 residues. V shed 1 base and J 0 bases; nucleotides not matched to a gene: 10. In germline, CDR1 is SGHDN, CDR2 FVKESK. Assignment of participants to cohorts was predicated upon participant-reported clinical history. People in the exposed group encountered a COVID-19 case within 2 weeks before entering the study. Measured with immunoSEQ multiplex PCR; TCRdb has only the in-frame clones, and not every one. The sample carries about 150,000 clones, around 80% recorded once. Sequencing was done on a sample of PBMCs or T cells enriched from blood (not recorded which). The V and J genes are TRBV14 and TRBJ2-1; TRBD2 aligns across 12 bases. This clonotype was sampled from a man between 65 and 85 years old who had been exposed to COVID-19. As DNA, the CDR3 is TGTGCCAGCAGCCAAGGGTCCCTAGCGGGGGGGAAGAGCTCCTACAATGAGCAGTTCTTC. It specifies CASSQGSLAGGKSSYNEQFF.